What follows is one TCR beta chain and its context. Antigen specificity is unknown. This specimen comes from a study of Ad26.COV2.S vaccination and SARS-CoV-2 variants. Overall study findings and caveats: A substantial breadth of spike-specific CD8+ and CD4+ T cell responses after vaccination has been reported. In TCR breadth and depth analyses, total T cell responses may have been underestimated. Individuals receiving vaccine had higher spike-specific TCR breadth than placebo recipients did.

The method was immunoSEQ multiplex PCR; TCRdb's version includes in-frame clones alone and lacks a portion of them. The sample includes 350,000 to 450,000 clones, roughly four fifths of them seen just once. Regarding treatment: about 20 received Ad26.COV2.S at low or high dose, single or two shots; about 5 received placebo; per-sample allocation not given. Collection of samples fell on day 63 after the first vaccine or placebo injection. Vaccination used an Ad26 vector expressing Wuhan-strain SARS-CoV-2 spike. The sequenced sample was peripheral blood, obtained in a trial of Ad26.COV2.S vaccine versus placebo. This clonotype was obtained from a person between 18 and 60 years old who received the Ad26.COV2.S COVID-19 vaccine or a placebo.

The CDR3 DNA reads TGCGCCAGCAGCTTGGTCTCCGGATCCGAGCAGTACTTC. Its protein product is CASSLVSGSEQYF. The rearrangement joins TRBV5-1 to TRBJ2-7, with unresolved D. Germline V gives CDR1 SGHRS, CDR2 YFSETQ. Trimming took off 0 bases at V and 6 bases at J, with 10 bases between the two ends. The length of the CDR3 is 13 residues.